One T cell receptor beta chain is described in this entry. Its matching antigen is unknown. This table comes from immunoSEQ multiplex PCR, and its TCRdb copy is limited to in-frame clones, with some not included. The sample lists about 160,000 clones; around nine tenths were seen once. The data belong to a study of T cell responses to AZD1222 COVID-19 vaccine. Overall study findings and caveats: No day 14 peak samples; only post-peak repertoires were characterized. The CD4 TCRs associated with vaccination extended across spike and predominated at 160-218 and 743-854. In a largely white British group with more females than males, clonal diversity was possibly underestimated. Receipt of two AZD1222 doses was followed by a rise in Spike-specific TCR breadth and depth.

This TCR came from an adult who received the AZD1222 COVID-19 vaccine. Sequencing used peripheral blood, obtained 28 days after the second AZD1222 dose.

CDR3 bases: TGCGCCAGCAGGTGGCACGACGAGGAAGCTTTCTTT. Residues: CASRWHDEEAFF. The chain combines TRBV10-2 with TRBJ1-1; D is unclear. Germline loops: CDR1 WSHSY, CDR2 SAAADI. CDR3 length: 12 amino acids. Trimming removed 6 bases at V and 8 bases at J, with 13 bases between.